The 15 T cell receptor beta chains reported below all come from one sample, sequenced in a study of blood T cell repertoires in COVID-19. Assay used: immunoSEQ multiplex PCR; TCRdb lists only in-frame clones, some missing. This sample yields roughly 320,000 clones, of which 65% to 90% are seen a single time; about 4.2% belongs to the top ten. Sequenced material: PBMCs or T cells enriched from blood (not recorded which). The receptors here all came from a man aged 25-45 years who had recovered from COVID-19.

V gene TRBV28 combines with J gene TRBJ1-2; D perhaps matches TRBD1 (5 bases). V gave up 10 bases and J gave up 3 bases, with 12 bases separating them. CDR1 MDHEN and CDR2 SYDVKM come from the germline V gene. The CDR3 loop spans 12 amino acids. The CDR3: CATGGGDYGYTF. As DNA, the CDR3 is TGTGCCACCGGGGGAGGGGACTATGGCTACACCTTC.

V and J are TRBV4-1 and TRBJ2-2; 8 bases agree with TRBD2. In germline, CDR1 is MGHRA, CDR2 YSYEKL. The CDR3 length is 20 residues. The ends lost 0 bases at V and 4 bases at J; junction bases unmatched: 16. The CDR3 DNA follows: TGCGCCAGCAGCCAAGATCCCCGCCCGGCGCTGGCGGGGGGCACCGGGGAGCTGTTTTTT. Translated: CASSQDPRPALAGGTGELFF.

This sequence joins TRBV7-2 and TRBJ2-5; 9 bases line up with TRBD1. The germline V gene has CDR1 SGHTA and CDR2 FQGNSA. V lost 5 bases, J lost 5 bases, and 6 bases stayed unmatched. The CDR3 loop spans 14 amino acids. The CDR3, as DNA: TGTGCCAGCAGCGCAGGGACAGGGTCCGAGACCCAGTACTTC. This codes for CASSAGTGSETQYF.

A single count supports this clone. The rearrangement links TRBV19 to TRBJ2-2; 10 nucleotides match TRBD1. Per germline, CDR1 LNHDA and CDR2 SQIVND (reference sequence). The CDR3 length is 16 residues. J was trimmed by 3 bases and V by 11 bases; bases with no gene match: 12. The chain's CDR3 is CASGGDRGSDTGELFF. DNA for the CDR3: TGTGCCTCAGGGGGGGACAGGGGTTCGGACACCGGGGAGCTGTTTTTT. Looking up the rest from reference TRBV19 and TRBJ2-2 gives the full variable domain: DGGITQSPKYLFRKEGQNVTLSCEQNLNHDAMYWYRQDPGQGLRLIYYSQIVNDFQKGDIAEGYSVSREKKESFPLTVTSAQKNPTAFYLCASGGDRGSDTGELFFGEGSRLTVL.

The chain carries TRBV3-1 (or the pseudogene TRBV3-2) and TRBJ1-4; D is perhaps TRBD1 (6 bases). With 5 bases removed from V and 8 bases from J, the gap between germline ends came to 18 bases. The CDR3 sequence is 15 residues long. Per the germline V gene, CDR1 is LGHDT and CDR2 is YNNKEL (reference sequence). The CDR3 bases are TGTGCCAGCAGCTCCGGGGGGCGGGTCAGGGAAAAACTGTTTTTT. The encoded protein is CASSSGGRVREKLFF.

The V call is TRBV28, the J call TRBJ2-5, with D maybe TRBD1 (5 bases). The CDR3 covers 14 residues. V was shortened by 2 bases and J by 3 bases, with 10 bases between the two germline ends. CDR1 and CDR2 (germline): MDHEN, SYDVKM. CDR3 sequence: CASSLGRAKETQYF. Here the CDR3 DNA reads TGTGCCAGCAGTTTAGGCAGGGCGAAAGAGACCCAGTACTTC.

In regard to this clone: The germline gene is not matched at one end of the junction; a read error may be the cause. The chain employs TRBV20-1 and TRBJ1-4, with TRBD1 as a possible D gene (5 bases). The germline V gene encodes CDR1 DFQATT and CDR2 SNEGSKA (reference sequence). This CDR3 spans 9 amino acids. This CDR3 reads CSARDGGIF. The CDR3 nucleotides are TGCAGTGCTAGAGATGGGGGGATTTTT.

The chain is built from TRBV6-5 and TRBJ1-1, with 8 bases that match TRBD1. The germline gives CDR1 MNHEY, CDR2 SVGAGI. The CDR3 has 15 amino acids. V shed 7 bases, J shed 2 bases, and the junction held 9 bases outside the gene matches. The CDR3, as DNA: TGTGCCAGCACCAACCCCCCAGGGGGCAACACTGAAGCTTTCTTT. Encoded protein: CASTNPPGGNTEAFF.

The V call is TRBV28, the J call TRBJ1-3, with D uncertain. The germline V gene has CDR1 MDHEN and CDR2 SYDVKM. The CDR3 has 15 amino acids. V was trimmed by 5 bases and J by 5 bases, leaving 16 bases between them. The CDR3 region is CASSPPALQRNTIYF. CDR3 sequence (DNA): TGTGCCAGCAGTCCCCCTGCCCTCCAGAGAAACACCATATATTTT.

This chain connects TRBV27 to TRBJ2-1; TRBD2 matches 12 bases. Trimming at V came to 2 bases and at J to 9 bases, leaving 5 bases not matched to a gene. Germline V gene sequence: CDR1 MNHEY, CDR2 SMNVEV (reference sequence). The CDR3 consists of 15 residues. In nucleotides, the CDR3 is TGTGCCAGCAGTTTACTAGCGGGAGGGCCGGTTGAGCAGTTCTTC. It yields the protein CASSLLAGGPVEQFF.

This clone was found once. The V gene is TRBV15, the J gene TRBJ2-7; 9 bases line up with TRBD1. Unmatched junction bases numbered 7, after V lost 3 bases and J lost 4 bases. The CDR3 is made up of 15 amino acids. CDR1 LNHNV and CDR2 YYDKDF come from the germline V gene (reference sequence). Here the CDR3 DNA reads TGTGCCACCAGCAGCCCGGGACAGGGCTGGTACGAGCAGTACTTC. This sequence encodes CATSSPGQGWYEQYF.

V and J are TRBV2 and TRBJ1-5; D is unresolved. V gave up 6 bases and J gave up 2 bases, with 11 bases separating them. Germline V gene data show CDR1 as SNHLY and CDR2 as FYNNEI. The CDR3 is 14 amino acids. Here the CDR3 DNA reads TGTGCCAGCAGGAGGGTTGTAGGCAATCAGCCCCAGCATTTT. It yields the protein CASRRVVGNQPQHF.

This clone was counted between two and nine times. This sequence joins TRBV7-9 and TRBJ2-1, with D perhaps matching TRBD2 (6 bases). Trimming shortened V by 8 bases and J by 1 base, and 12 bases separated the two germline ends. Germline CDR1 SEHNR, CDR2 FQNEAQ (reference sequence). This CDR3 is built from 14 residues. In DNA form, the CDR3 reads TGTGCCAGCCGAGACAGCGGGTCCTACAATGAGCAGTTCTTC. Its protein product is CASRDSGSYNEQFF.

This rearrangement joins TRBV29-1 to TRBJ2-7, with 10 bases fitting TRBD2. The CDR3 length is 14 residues. Unmatched junction bases numbered 2, after V lost 1 base and J lost 2 bases. Germline loops: CDR1 SQVTM, CDR2 ANQGSEA. CDR3 sequence reads: CSVEVGLATYEQYF. As DNA, the CDR3 is TGCAGCGTTGAAGTGGGACTAGCGACCTACGAGCAGTACTTC.

This chain links TRBV3-1 (or the pseudogene TRBV3-2) with TRBJ2-2, with 7 bases lining up with TRBD2. Germline CDR1 is LGHDT and CDR2 is YNNKEL (reference sequence). V trimming: 6 bases; J trimming: 0 bases; junction bases outside the gene matches: 7. CDR3 length equals 16 residues. The CDR3 region has the DNA TGTGCCAGCAGGATTACTAGCGCCGCGAACACCGGGGAGCTGTTTTTT. Translation: CASRITSAANTGELFF.